This paragraph reports one TCR beta chain. This specimen belongs to a study of cytomegalovirus exposure and HLA in healthy donors. Per germline, CDR1 SNHLY and CDR2 FYNNEI. The germline V and J ends were trimmed by 7 bases and 4 bases, with 8 bases remaining between them. The CDR3 is 13 residues long. The PCR was carried out with 60 Vbeta primers and 13 Jbeta primers. Using immunoSEQ multiplex PCR, the repertoire was profiled, and TCRdb retains in-frame clones only, with some absent. The data include about 96,000 clones; the top ten clones carry 3% to 4%. This chain connects TRBV2 to TRBJ2-6; tentatively, D is TRBD2 (5 bases). The specimen was PBMCs. This TCR was sampled from a woman between 25 and 40 years old in good health and CMV-seronegative. The CDR3 nucleotides are TGTGCCAGCAACCTAGCAGGGGCCAACGTCCTGACTTTC. Encoded protein: CASNLAGANVLTF.